This T cell receptor (beta chain) stems from a study of vaccination and CD4 T cells after COVID-19. For the study at large: Two of the convalescents were Hispanic, and convalescents were six males and four females. Overlapping spike pools from SARS-CoV-2 and HCoV-NL63, HCoV-OC43 and HCoV-229E served as culture stimuli. Study-level points and caveats: Researchers report that 304 of 307 vaccine-specific clones in convalescent patients proved spike mono-reactive.

Treatment given: roughly 11-day PBMC culture with coronavirus spike peptide pools or control peptides (ViraFEST assay). Wells contained about 2 million PBMCs each, and these were cultured with around 10 IU/ml IL-2 and roughly 10 ug/ml peptide pools. This clonotype occurred a few times. The antigen is not known. Cultured CD4+ T-cell DNA underwent Oncomine TCR Beta short-read sequencing. MiXCR, applied by TCRdb to the PCR reads, yields one record per CDR3 protein. The sample lists 4,500 or so distinct CDR3 sequences, under 50% seen once, with 40% to 45% in the top ten. The receptor comes from a human donor who had recovered from COVID-19. The sequencing sample was made of CD4+ T cells from blood, cultured in vitro.

The DNA of the CDR3 is TGTGCCAGCAGCCTCCCACCTCGGAGCTCGGATGGCTACACCTTC. It specifies CASSLPPRSSDGYTF. This chain joins TRBV9 and TRBJ1-2; D gene uncertain. Germline CDR1 SGDLS, CDR2 YYNGEE. This CDR3 spans 15 amino acids. V was pared by 4 bases and J by 6 bases, with 19 bases between.